The 10 T cell receptor beta chains below all came from one sample that was sequenced in a study of T cells in localized non-small cell lung cancer. Produced via immunoSEQ multiplex PCR; TCRdb's table is partial and in-frame only. The sample shows around 26,000 clones, less than 95% of them seen only once. This material consisted of peripheral blood, taken before any cancer treatment. These receptors were obtained from a woman aged 35 to 70 with stage I lung adenocarcinoma.

V is TRBV11-2 and J is TRBJ1-3; D possibly corresponds to TRBD1 (5 bases). V lost 2 bases, J lost 0 bases, and 11 bases lay in between. In germline, CDR1 is SGHAT, CDR2 FQNNGV. The CDR3 contains 16 residues. CDR3 coding DNA: TGTGCCAGCAGCTTATACACAGGAGGCTCTGGAAACACCATATATTTT. Protein product: CASSLYTGGSGNTIYF.

This clone occurred once. The CDR3 DNA follows: TGTGCCTGGAGTGGTCAGGAAAAACTGTTTTTT. It encodes CAWSGQEKLFF. The gene calls are TRBV30 and TRBJ1-4; D remains ambiguous. The germline V gene encodes CDR1 GTSNPN and CDR2 SVGIG (reference sequence). The V end was cut by 1 base, the J end by 8 bases, with 5 bases between. The CDR3 contains 11 residues.

V usage is TRBV11-2 and J usage is TRBJ2-2; 8 bases match TRBD1. The V gene end was trimmed by 0 bases and the J gene end by 6 bases; junction bases not matched to a gene: 6. Germline CDR1 and CDR2: SGHAT and FQNNGV. The CDR3 has 16 residues. CDR3 in amino acids: CASSLEFGQGPGELFF. The CDR3 DNA follows: TGTGCCAGCAGCTTAGAGTTTGGACAGGGCCCCGGGGAGCTGTTTTTT.

V is TRBV5-5 and J is TRBJ1-2; possible D gene TRBD1, 6 bases. The germline gives CDR1 SGHKS, CDR2 YYEKEE (reference sequence). V shed 5 bases and J shed 7 bases, with 15 bases lying between them. The CDR3 has 13 amino acids. CDR3 protein: CASSKGTFVGYTF. The CDR3 nucleotides are TGTGCCAGCAGTAAAGGGACATTTGTTGGCTACACCTTC.

The gene calls are TRBV11-3 and TRBJ2-7; D may be TRBD1 or TRBD2 (5 bases each). The CDR3 is 13 residues long. Trimming removed 5 bases from V and 3 bases from J, with 11 bases in between. Germline CDR1 is SGHNT and CDR2 is YENEEA. CDR3 DNA sequence: TGTGCCAGCAGCCTATGGGACCTCTACGAGCAGTACTTC. Encoded protein: CASSLWDLYEQYF. Full variable domain (missing parts from reference TRBV11-3 and TRBJ2-7): EAGVVQSPRYKIIEKKQPVAFWCNPISGHNTLYWYLQNLGQGPELLIRYENEEAVDDSQLPKDRFSAERLKGVDSTLKIQPAELGDSAVYLCASSLWDLYEQYFGPGTRLTVT.

The V and J genes are TRBV6-5 and TRBJ1-2, with D perhaps matching TRBD1 (5 bases). The CDR3 runs to 13 residues. The germline V gene has CDR1 MNHEY and CDR2 SVGAGI. V lost 5 bases and J lost 8, with 15 bases in between. The DNA of the CDR3 is TGTGCCAGCAGTGGGACGGGACCTCGAGGCTACACCTTC. Translating gives CASSGTGPRGYTF.

The CDR3 DNA reads as TGTGCCAGCAGTCCGGGACACTCGAGCTCCTACGAGCAGTACTTC. Amino acids: CASSPGHSSSYEQYF. V is TRBV6-6 and J is TRBJ2-7; perhaps TRBD1 as D (6 bases). Germline values: CDR1 MNHNY, CDR2 SVGAGI (reference sequence). Trimming cost V 5 bases and J 0 bases, with 14 bases left between them. CDR3 length: 15 residues.

The gene calls are TRBV19 and TRBJ2-5, with 7 positions matching TRBD2. The germline V gene has CDR1 LNHDA and CDR2 SQIVND (reference sequence). V shed 1 base and J 7 bases; nucleotides not matched to a gene: 9. The CDR3 is 15 amino acids. The CDR3 is CASSIGLAQTGTQYF. As DNA, the CDR3 is TGTGCCAGTAGTATAGGACTAGCCCAAACGGGGACCCAGTACTTC.

The sample holds a few counts of this clone. The chain uses TRBV6-1 and TRBJ2-1; 10 nucleotides match TRBD1. V lost 2 bases, J lost 8 bases, and 6 bases stayed unmatched. Per the germline V gene, CDR1 is MNHNS and CDR2 is SASEGT. The CDR3 contains 15 residues. The CDR3: CASSERQGASDEQFF. The CDR3 nucleotides are TGTGCCAGCAGTGAAAGACAGGGGGCGAGCGATGAGCAGTTCTTC.

This clone appeared a single time. The chain couples TRBV18 to TRBJ2-2; either TRBD1 or TRBD2 may fit D (5 bases each). CDR1 is KGHSH, CDR2 LQKENI, per germline. Trimming shortened V by 6 bases and J by 7 bases, and 15 bases separated the two germline ends. The CDR3 length is 14 residues. CDR3 protein: CASSSRESSGELFF. The CDR3 DNA reads as TGTGCCAGCTCTTCCAGGGAGAGCAGCGGGGAGCTGTTTTTT.